Sequencing of this T cell receptor beta chain was carried out in a study of cytomegalovirus exposure and HLA in healthy donors. Whole-study results and caveats: Reported results showed that the classifier diagnosed cytomegalovirus status with high specificity and sensitivity. TCR beta V segments were, for the most part, productive about 87% or about 30% of the time in an earlier analysis. Reportedly, a later analysis found an Asian-associated ancestry cluster had fewer N-insertions than the roughly 630-donor mean. The authors listed roughly 150 TCR beta chains as cytomegalovirus-associated.

This PCR relied on a set of 60 Vbeta primers and 13 Jbeta primers. Repertoires were generated with immunoSEQ multiplex PCR, while TCRdb's copy carries only in-frame clones and drops some. The data hold 90,000 to 100,000 clones, with around 70% observed a single time. CDR1 is SGHTA, CDR2 FQGTGA, per germline. Trimming cost V 5 bases and J 6 bases, with 14 bases left between them. The CDR3 is 14 amino acids. With regard to this clone: What it binds is unknown.

The chain carries TRBV7-3 and TRBJ2-1, with a weak D call TRBD2 (6 bases). Source material: PBMCs. The TCR sequence derives from a man in his fifties in good health and CMV-seronegative. The CDR3 DNA reads as TGTGCCAGCAGCCCTGTCGGGGGAATCAATGAGCAGTTCTTC. This encodes CASSPVGGINEQFF.